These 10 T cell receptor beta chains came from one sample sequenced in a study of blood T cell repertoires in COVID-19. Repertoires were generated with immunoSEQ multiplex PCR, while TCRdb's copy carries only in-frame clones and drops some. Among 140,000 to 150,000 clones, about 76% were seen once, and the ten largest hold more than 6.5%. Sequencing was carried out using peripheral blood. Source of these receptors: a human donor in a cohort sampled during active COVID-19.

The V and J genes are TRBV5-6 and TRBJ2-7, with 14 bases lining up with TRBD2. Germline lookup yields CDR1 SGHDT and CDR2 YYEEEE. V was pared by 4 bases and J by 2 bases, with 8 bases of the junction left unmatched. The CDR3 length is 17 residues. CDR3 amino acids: CASSAGLAGGQTYEQYF. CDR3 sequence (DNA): TGTGCCAGCAGCGCCGGACTAGCGGGAGGCCAAACCTACGAGCAGTACTTC.

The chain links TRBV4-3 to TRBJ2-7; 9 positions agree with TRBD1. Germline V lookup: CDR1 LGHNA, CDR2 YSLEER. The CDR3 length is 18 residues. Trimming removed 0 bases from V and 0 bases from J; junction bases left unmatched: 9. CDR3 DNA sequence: TGCGCCAGCAGCCAAGATGGCCCTACAGGGGGCATCTCCTACGAGCAGTACTTC. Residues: CASSQDGPTGGISYEQYF.

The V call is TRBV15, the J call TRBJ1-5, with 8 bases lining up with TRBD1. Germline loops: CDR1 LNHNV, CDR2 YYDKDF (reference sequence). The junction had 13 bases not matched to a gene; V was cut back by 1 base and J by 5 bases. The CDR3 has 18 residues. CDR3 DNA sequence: TGTGCCACCAGCAGAGTCGGTACCGGGACAGGAGGGGATCAGCCCCAGCATTTT. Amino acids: CATSRVGTGTGGDQPQHF.

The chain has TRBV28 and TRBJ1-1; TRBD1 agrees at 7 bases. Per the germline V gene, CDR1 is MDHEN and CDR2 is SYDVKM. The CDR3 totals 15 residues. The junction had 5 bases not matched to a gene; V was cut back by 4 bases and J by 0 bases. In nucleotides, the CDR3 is TGTGCCAGCAGTTCCCCGGACAGGTTGAACACTGAAGCTTTCTTT. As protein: CASSSPDRLNTEAFF.

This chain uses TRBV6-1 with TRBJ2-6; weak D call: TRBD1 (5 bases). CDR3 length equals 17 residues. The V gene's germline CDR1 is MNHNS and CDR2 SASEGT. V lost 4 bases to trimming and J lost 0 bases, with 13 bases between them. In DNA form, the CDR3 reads TGTGCCAGCAGTGGGGGCAAAGGGGTCTCTGGGGCCAACGTCCTGACTTTC. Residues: CASSGGKGVSGANVLTF.

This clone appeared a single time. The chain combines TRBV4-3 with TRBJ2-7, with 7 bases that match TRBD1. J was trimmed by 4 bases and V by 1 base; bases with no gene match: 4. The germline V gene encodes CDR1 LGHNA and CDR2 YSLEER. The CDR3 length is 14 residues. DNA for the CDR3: TGCGCCAGCAGCCAAGGAAGGGGGCCTTACGAGCAGTACTTC. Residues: CASSQGRGPYEQYF.

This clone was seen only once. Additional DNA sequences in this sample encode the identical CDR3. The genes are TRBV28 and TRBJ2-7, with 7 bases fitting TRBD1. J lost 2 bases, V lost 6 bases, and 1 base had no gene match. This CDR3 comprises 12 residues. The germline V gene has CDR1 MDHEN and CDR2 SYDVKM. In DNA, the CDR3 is TGTGCCAGCAGACAGGGGCCCTACGAGCAGTACTTC. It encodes CASRQGPYEQYF.

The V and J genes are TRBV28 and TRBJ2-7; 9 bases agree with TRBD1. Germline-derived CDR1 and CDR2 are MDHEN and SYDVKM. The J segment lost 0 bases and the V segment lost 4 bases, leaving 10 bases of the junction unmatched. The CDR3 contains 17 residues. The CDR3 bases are TGTGCCAGCAGTTCCCCCGGGACAGGGAAGAGCTCCTACGAGCAGTACTTC. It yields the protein CASSSPGTGKSSYEQYF.

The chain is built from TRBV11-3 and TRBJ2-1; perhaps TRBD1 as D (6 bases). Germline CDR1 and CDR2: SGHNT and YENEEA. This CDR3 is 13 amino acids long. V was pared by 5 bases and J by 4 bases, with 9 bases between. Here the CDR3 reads CASSRDNYNEQFF. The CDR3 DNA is TGTGCCAGCAGCCGGGACAATTACAATGAGCAGTTCTTC.

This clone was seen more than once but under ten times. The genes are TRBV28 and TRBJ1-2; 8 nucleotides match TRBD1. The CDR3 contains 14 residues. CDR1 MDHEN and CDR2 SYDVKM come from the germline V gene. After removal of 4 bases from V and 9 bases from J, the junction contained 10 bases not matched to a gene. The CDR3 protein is CASSSGTGGVSYTF. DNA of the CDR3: TGTGCCAGCAGTTCAGGGACAGGCGGTGTGAGCTACACCTTC.